This TCR beta chain stems from a study of blood T cell repertoires in COVID-19. CDR3 size: 18 residues. V lost 3 bases and J lost 6; bases outside the gene matches: 16. CDR1 and CDR2 (germline): DFQATT, SNEGSKA (reference sequence). Libraries were prepared by immunoSEQ multiplex PCR; TCRdb keeps only in-frame clonotypes and omits some of them. The sample shows just under 250,000 clones, about 89% of them seen only once. The clonotype comes from a woman in her 30s who had recovered from COVID-19. Material for sequencing was PBMCs or T cells enriched from blood (not recorded which). This chain connects TRBV20-1 to TRBJ2-2; 10 bases align to TRBD2. CDR3 region: CSASRSGRATRGSGELFF. The CDR3 DNA sequence: TGCAGTGCTAGTAGAAGCGGGAGGGCCACGCGGGGATCCGGGGAGCTGTTTTTT.